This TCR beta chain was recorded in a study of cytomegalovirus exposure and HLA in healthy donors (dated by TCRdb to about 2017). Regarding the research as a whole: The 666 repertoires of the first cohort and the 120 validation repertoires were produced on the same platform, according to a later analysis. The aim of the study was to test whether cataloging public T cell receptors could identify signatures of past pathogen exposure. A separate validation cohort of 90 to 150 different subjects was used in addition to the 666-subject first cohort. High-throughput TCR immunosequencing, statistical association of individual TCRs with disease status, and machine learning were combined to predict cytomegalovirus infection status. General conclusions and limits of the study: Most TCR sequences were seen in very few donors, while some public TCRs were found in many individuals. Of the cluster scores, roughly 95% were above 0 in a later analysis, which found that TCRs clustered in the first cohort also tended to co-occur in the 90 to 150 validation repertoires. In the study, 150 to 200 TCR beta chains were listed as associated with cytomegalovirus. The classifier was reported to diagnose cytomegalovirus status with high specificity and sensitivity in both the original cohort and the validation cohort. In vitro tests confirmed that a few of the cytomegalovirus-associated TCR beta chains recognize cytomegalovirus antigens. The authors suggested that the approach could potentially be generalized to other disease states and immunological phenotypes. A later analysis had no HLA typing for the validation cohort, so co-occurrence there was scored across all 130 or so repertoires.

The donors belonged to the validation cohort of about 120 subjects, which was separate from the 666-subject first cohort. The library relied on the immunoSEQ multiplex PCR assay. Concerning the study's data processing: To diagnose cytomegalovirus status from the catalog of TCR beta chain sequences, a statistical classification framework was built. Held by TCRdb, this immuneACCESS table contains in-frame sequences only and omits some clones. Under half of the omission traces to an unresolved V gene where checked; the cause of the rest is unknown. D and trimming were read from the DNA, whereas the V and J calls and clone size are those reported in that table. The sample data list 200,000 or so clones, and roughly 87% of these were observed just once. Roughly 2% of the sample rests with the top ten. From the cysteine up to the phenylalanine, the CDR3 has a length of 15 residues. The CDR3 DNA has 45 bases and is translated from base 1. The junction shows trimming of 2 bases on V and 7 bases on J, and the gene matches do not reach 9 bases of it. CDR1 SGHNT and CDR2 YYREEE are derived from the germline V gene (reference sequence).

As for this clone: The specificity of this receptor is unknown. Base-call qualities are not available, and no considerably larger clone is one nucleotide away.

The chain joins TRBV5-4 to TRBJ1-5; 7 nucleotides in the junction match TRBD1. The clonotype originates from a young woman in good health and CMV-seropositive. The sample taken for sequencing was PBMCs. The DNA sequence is TGTGCCAGCAGCTTCGGTCAGGGGGACAACCAGCCCCAGCATTTT. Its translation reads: CASSFGQGDNQPQHF. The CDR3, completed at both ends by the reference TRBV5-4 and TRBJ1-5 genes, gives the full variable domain ETGVTQSPTHLIKTRGQQVTLRCSSQSGHNTVSWYQQALGQGPQFIFQYYREEENGRGNFPPRFSGLQFPNYSSELNVNALELDDSALYLCASSFGQGDNQPQHFGDGTRLSIL.